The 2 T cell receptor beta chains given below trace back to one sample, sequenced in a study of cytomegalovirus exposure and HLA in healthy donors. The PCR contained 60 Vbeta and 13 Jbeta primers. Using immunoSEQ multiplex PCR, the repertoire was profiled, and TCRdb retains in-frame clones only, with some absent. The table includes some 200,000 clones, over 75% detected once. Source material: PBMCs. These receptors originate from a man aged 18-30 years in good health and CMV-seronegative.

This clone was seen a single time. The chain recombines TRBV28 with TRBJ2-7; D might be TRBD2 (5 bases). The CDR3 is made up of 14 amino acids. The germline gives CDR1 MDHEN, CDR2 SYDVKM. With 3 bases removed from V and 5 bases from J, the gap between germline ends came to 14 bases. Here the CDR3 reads CASSFNGGFNEQYF. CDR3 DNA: TGTGCCAGCAGTTTTAACGGCGGGTTCAACGAGCAGTACTTC. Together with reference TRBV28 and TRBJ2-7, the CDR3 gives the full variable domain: DVKVTQSSRYLVKRTGEKVFLECVQDMDHENMFWYRQDPGLGLRLIYFSYDVKMKEKGDIPEGYSVSREKKERFSLILESASTNQTSMYLCASSFNGGFNEQYFGPGTRLTVT.

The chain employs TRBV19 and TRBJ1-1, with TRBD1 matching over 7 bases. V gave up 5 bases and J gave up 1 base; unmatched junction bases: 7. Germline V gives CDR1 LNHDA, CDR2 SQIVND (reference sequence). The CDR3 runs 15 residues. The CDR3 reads CASSGLGGTNTEAFF. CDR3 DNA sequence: TGTGCCAGTAGTGGGCTAGGGGGCACGAACACTGAAGCTTTCTTT.